This T cell receptor beta chain was sequenced during a study of response to subunit inactivated influenza vaccine. Notes on the study in general: The study's authors posited that every seasonal influenza vaccination enlists few new T cells.

TCRdb called the RT-PCR reads again in MiXCR, with one record for every CDR3 protein. The sample records around 520,000 distinct CDR3 sequences, approximately 10% being singletons. The CDR3 runs 12 residues. Deletions cut 9 bases from V and 3 bases from J, with 12 bases between. Germline values: CDR1 MDHEN, CDR2 SYDVKM. To note about this clonotype: Its antigen is unidentified.

This clonotype originated in a middle-aged man who received an inactivated influenza vaccine. The material was PBMCs from blood, obtained on the day of vaccination. The chain employs TRBV28 and TRBJ2-7; no clear D. The CDR3 DNA follows: TGTGCCAGTAGCTTACCGCGCTACGAGCAGTACTTC. Its protein product is CASSLPRYEQYF.